Below, 28 T cell receptor beta chains from the same sample are listed, as sequenced in a study of T cells in Graves' hyperthyroidism and ophthalmopathy. The source material, RNA transcripts, was used to amplify TCR beta CDR3 regions. The study used the HTBI primer set for a first-round RT-PCR of the TCR CDR3. TCRdb independently ran MiXCR on the multiplex PCR reads; one entry per CDR3 protein. The repertoire includes hundreds of thousands of distinct CDR3 sequences, 14% of them detected once, and more than 8.5% sits in the top ten. Sample: blood. The receptors derive from a woman between 18 and 29 years old with Graves' hyperthyroidism.

The genes are TRBV18 and TRBJ2-7; perhaps TRBD1 as D (6 bases). Trimming removed 3 bases from V and 6 bases from J, with 18 bases in between. The CDR3 is made up of 15 amino acids. Per germline, CDR1 KGHSH and CDR2 LQKENI. This chain's CDR3 is CASSPNKVAGAEQYF. In DNA, the CDR3 is TGTGCCAGCTCACCGAATAAGGTGGCAGGGGCCGAGCAGTACTTC.

The chain employs TRBV5-6 and TRBJ2-6, with a possible D match to TRBD1 (6 bases). Germline CDR1 SGHDT, CDR2 YYEEEE. Trimming took off 0 bases at V and 0 bases at J, with 16 bases between the two ends. The length of the CDR3 is 19 residues. The CDR3 nucleotides read TGTGCCAGCAGCTTGGTGTTCAGGGGAACTCTCTCTGGGGCCAACGTCCTGACTTTC. This codes for CASSLVFRGTLSGANVLTF.

This clonotype was observed a handful of times. The chain couples TRBV11-2 to TRBJ1-2, with 7 bases fitting TRBD1. This CDR3 is built from 15 residues. The trim removed 5 bases at V and 8 bases at J, leaving 14 bases unmatched. The germline V gene encodes CDR1 SGHAT and CDR2 FQNNGV. CDR3 protein: CASSEKGAAIPGYTF. CDR3 nucleotides: TGTGCCAGCAGCGAAAAGGGGGCAGCCATCCCCGGCTACACCTTC.

This clonotype was picked up many times. This rearrangement joins TRBV20-1 to TRBJ2-5; D is unresolved. Germline V lookup: CDR1 DFQATT, CDR2 SNEGSKA (reference sequence). The CDR3 totals 10 residues. The V gene lost 3 bases and the J gene lost 3 bases, with 2 bases spanning the gap. The CDR3 region has the DNA TGCAGTGCTAGTGAAGAGACCCAGTACTTC. Translating it yields CSASEETQYF.

This clonotype was seen at least ten times. The chain uses TRBV2 and TRBJ2-7; no reliable D call. Trimming left V 2 bases short and J 0 bases short, with 14 bases between. Germline assignment: CDR1 SNHLY and CDR2 FYNNEI. This CDR3 has 16 amino acids. The CDR3 DNA reads as TGTGCCAGCAGTGAACCTCGCGCGTTAAGCTCCTACGAGCAGTACTTC. Residues: CASSEPRALSSYEQYF.

The chain has TRBV12-3 or TRBV12-4 and TRBJ2-7; 14 bases line up with TRBD2. The J segment lost 7 bases and the V segment lost 6 bases, leaving 11 bases of the junction unmatched. The CDR3 is made up of 16 amino acids. CDR3 nucleotides: TGTGCCAGCAGCCTGACTAGCGGGAGGGCCTTAAGTGAGCAGTACTTC. Translated, it gives CASSLTSGRALSEQYF.

This clonotype showed up many times. The V and J genes are TRBV27 and TRBJ2-7; the match to TRBD2 covers 11 bases. V was clipped by 2 bases and J by 7 bases; unmatched bases: 7. Germline V gives CDR1 MNHEY, CDR2 SMNVEV (reference sequence). This CDR3 comprises 15 residues. CDR3 in DNA: TGTGCCAGCAGTTTAGGTACTAGCGGGAGCGCAGAGCAGTACTTC. It encodes CASSLGTSGSAEQYF.

A few counts support this clonotype. V is TRBV28 and J is TRBJ1-2, with TRBD1 matching 9 bases. The trim removed 5 bases at V and 2 bases at J, leaving 6 bases unmatched. The germline gives CDR1 MDHEN, CDR2 SYDVKM. This CDR3 has 15 amino acids. DNA for the CDR3: TGTGCCAGCAGTAGACCCGGGACAGGGAACTATGGCTACACCTTC. Its translation is CASSRPGTGNYGYTF.

Many counts were recorded for this clonotype. The V gene is TRBV28, the J gene TRBJ1-2; 10 bases are shared with TRBD1. CDR3 length equals 14 residues. After removal of 4 bases from V and 4 bases from J, the junction contained 3 bases not matched to a gene. The V gene's germline CDR1 is MDHEN and CDR2 SYDVKM. The DNA of the CDR3 is TGTGCCAGCAGTTCGGGGGACAGGGGCTATGGCTACACCTTC. The encoded protein is CASSSGDRGYGYTF.

This clonotype was observed a handful of times. V is TRBV14 and J is TRBJ2-7; weak D call: TRBD1 (6 bases). This CDR3 has 15 amino acids. Germline V gene data show CDR1 as SGHDN and CDR2 as FVKESK. The germline V and J ends were trimmed by 2 bases and 3 bases, with 14 bases remaining between them. Here the CDR3 DNA reads TGTGCCAGCAGCCAACTAGACAGGAGGAACTACGAGCAGTACTTC. Translation gives CASSQLDRRNYEQYF.

This clonotype came up a few times. At one end, the junction sequence differs from germline, possibly due to a read error. The V and J genes are TRBV10-1 and TRBJ1-5; D not resolved. This CDR3 has 13 amino acids. Germline V gene lookup returns CDR1 WNHNN and CDR2 SYGVQD (reference sequence). In DNA form, the CDR3 reads TGCGCCAGCGGTGAGTCCTCGTTGCAGCCCCAGCATTTT. Protein sequence: CASGESSLQPQHF.

The sample holds a few counts of this clonotype. This chain links TRBV4-1 with TRBJ1-5, with unresolved D. Germline V lookup: CDR1 MGHRA, CDR2 YSYEKL. CDR3 length: 13 residues. V lost 1 base and J lost 6, with 7 bases in between. As DNA, the CDR3 is TGCGCCAGCAGCCAAGGGGTTATTCAGCCCCAGCATTTT. This sequence encodes CASSQGVIQPQHF.

This chain joins TRBV20-1 and TRBJ1-2; no clear D gene. CDR3 size: 13 residues. CDR1 and CDR2 from the germline V gene are DFQATT and SNEGSKA (reference sequence). V lost 3 bases to trimming and J lost 4 bases, with 12 bases between them. CDR3 sequence: CSASHQIPYGYTF. Here the CDR3 DNA reads TGCAGTGCTAGCCACCAGATACCCTATGGCTACACCTTC.

This clonotype was recorded at least ten times. The rearrangement uses TRBV2 and TRBJ2-1, with TRBD2 as a possible D gene (6 bases). Germline CDR1 reads SNHLY; CDR2 reads FYNNEI. The CDR3 runs to 14 residues. Trimming removed 5 bases from V and 9 bases from J, with 17 bases in between. The CDR3 spells CASSLLAGRGEQFF. The CDR3 region has the DNA TGTGCCAGCAGTCTCCTTGCGGGACGTGGTGAGCAGTTCTTC.

This chain joins TRBV7-9 and TRBJ2-7; D gene ambiguous. This CDR3 is built from 15 residues. Trimming took 0 bases from V and 3 from J, leaving 12 bases between them. The germline V gene encodes CDR1 SEHNR and CDR2 FQNEAQ (reference sequence). CDR3 DNA: TGTGCCAGCAGCTTAGCGGTCGGGCAGCTCTACGAGCAGTACTTC. Its protein is CASSLAVGQLYEQYF.

The chain is built from TRBV6-9 and TRBJ1-2; D possibly corresponds to TRBD1 (5 bases). Looked up from germline, CDR1 is MNHGY and CDR2 is SVAAGI. This CDR3 region has 14 residues. V shed 3 bases and J shed 6 bases, with 14 bases lying between them. CDR3 sequence (DNA): TGTGCCAGCAGTTACCGGGACGCCTGGGATGGCTACACCTTC. Translated: CASSYRDAWDGYTF.

J is TRBJ1-2 and V is TRBV18; unclear D gene. This CDR3 spans 14 amino acids. V shed 3 bases and J shed 8 bases, with 16 bases lying between them. The germline V gene has CDR1 KGHSH and CDR2 LQKENI. CDR3 in amino acids: CASSPENVRRGYTF. CDR3 DNA: TGTGCCAGCTCACCCGAAAATGTAAGGCGGGGCTACACCTTC.

This chain joins TRBV24-1 and TRBJ1-4, with D perhaps TRBD1 (5 bases). Germline lookup yields CDR1 KGHDR and CDR2 SFDVKD. The CDR3 loop spans 14 amino acids. Trimming removed 9 bases at V and 3 bases at J, with 13 bases between. The CDR3 DNA follows: TGTGCCACCGGGGGACCAGAGGCTAATGAAAAACTGTTTTTT. It encodes CATGGPEANEKLFF.

This clonotype was recorded at least ten times. The genes are TRBV7-9 and TRBJ1-5; D is unclear. The CDR3 extends over 12 amino acids. Germline V gene lookup returns CDR1 SEHNR and CDR2 FQNEAQ (reference sequence). The V end lost 2 bases, the J end lost 7 bases, and 6 bases lay between the germline ends. The CDR3 protein is CASSLFEQPQHF. DNA of the CDR3: TGTGCCAGCAGCTTATTTGAGCAGCCCCAGCATTTT.

The J gene is TRBJ2-7, the V gene TRBV4-2; 8 bases map to TRBD1. There are 14 residues in the CDR3. Trimming cost V 8 bases and J 1 base; bases outside gene matches: 7. Looked up from germline, CDR1 is LGHNA and CDR2 is YNFKEQ. The CDR3 DNA reads as TGTGCCAGCGCCCGGACAGGGCTGTCCTACGAGCAGTACTTC. This gives the protein CASARTGLSYEQYF.

This clonotype was counted only a few times. An end of the junction differs from the germline gene, which may be a read error. The gene calls are TRBV28 and TRBJ2-7; 13 bases fit TRBD2. This CDR3 has 15 amino acids. Germline V CDR1 and CDR2: MDHEN, SYDVKM. The CDR3 sequence: CASRAGLAGPYGQYF. The DNA of the CDR3 is TGTGCCAGCAGGGCGGGACTAGCGGGACCCTACGGGCAGTACTTC.

The chain carries TRBV27 and TRBJ1-2, with a possible D match to TRBD1 (5 bases). The germline gives CDR1 MNHEY, CDR2 SMNVEV (reference sequence). Trimming removed 7 bases at V and 8 bases at J, with 14 bases between. CDR3 length: 12 amino acids. CDR3 in amino acids: CASTDSGYGYTF. The CDR3 DNA follows: TGTGCCAGCACGGATTCAGGGTACGGCTACACCTTC.

The chain is built from TRBV24-1 and TRBJ2-3; 8 positions match TRBD2. CDR3 length: 15 residues. Germline V gene sequence: CDR1 KGHDR, CDR2 SFDVKD. V gave up 9 bases and J gave up 2 bases; unmatched junction bases: 9. CDR3 DNA: TGTGCCACCGGGGAAGCGGGAGTCCACACAGATACGCAGTATTTT. Translation: CATGEAGVHTDTQYF.

This clonotype was seen a handful of times. This rearrangement joins TRBV24-1 to TRBJ2-5; D uncertain. The CDR3 extends over 15 amino acids. V lost 4 bases, J lost 2 bases, and 13 bases lay in between. Per germline, CDR1 KGHDR and CDR2 SFDVKD. The CDR3 here is CATSEGWRLQETQYF. DNA of the CDR3: TGTGCCACCAGTGAAGGCTGGCGATTACAAGAGACCCAGTACTTC.

The chain is built from TRBV2 and TRBJ2-2; D remains ambiguous. V shed 3 bases and J shed 6 bases, with 14 bases lying between them. Looked up from germline, CDR1 is SNHLY and CDR2 is FYNNEI. The CDR3 extends over 15 amino acids. CDR3 DNA: TGTGCCAGCAGTGAGTTCCGCCCTGGGTCCGGGGAGCTGTTTTTT. As protein: CASSEFRPGSGELFF. Combining the CDR3 with reference TRBV2 and TRBJ2-2 gives the whole variable domain EPEVTQTPSHQVTQMGQEVILRCVPISNHLYFYWYRQILGQKVEFLVSFYNNEISEKSEIFDDQFSVERPDGSNFTLKIRSTKLEDSAMYFCASSEFRPGSGELFFGEGSRLTVL.

The table lists this clonotype with many counts. V and J are TRBV14 and TRBJ2-1; 12 bases are a match to TRBD2. The V and J ends lost 4 bases and 4 bases, in that order; junction bases with no gene match: 8. Germline V gives CDR1 SGHDN, CDR2 FVKESK. The CDR3 contains 17 residues. CDR3 coding DNA: TGTGCCAGCAGCCCCCTCCTAGCGGGAGGGCCGTACAATGAGCAGTTCTTC. Protein product: CASSPLLAGGPYNEQFF. The full variable domain, its missing parts supplied by reference TRBV14 and TRBJ2-1, is EAGVTQFPSHSVIEKGQTVTLRCDPISGHDNLYWYRRVMGKEIKFLLHFVKESKQDESGMPNNRFLAERTGGTYSTLKVQPAELEDSGVYFCASSPLLAGGPYNEQFFGPGTRLTVL.

V is TRBV24-1 and J is TRBJ2-1; 13 bases match TRBD2. The DNA end is a closer match to TRBJ2-7, so the J assignment may be wrong. The CDR3 consists of 19 residues. Germline V lookup: CDR1 KGHDR, CDR2 SFDVKD. The CDR3 nucleotides are TGTGCCACCAGTTTTGGGACTAGCGGGACGTTTCGCTCCTACAATGAGCAGTACTTC. Protein product: CATSFGTSGTFRSYNEQYF.

This clonotype has a count of ten or more. The genes are TRBV11-2 and TRBJ2-1; TRBD2 agrees at 11 bases. From germline, CDR1 is SGHAT and CDR2 FQNNGV. The CDR3 consists of 15 residues. V shed 1 base and J 7 bases; nucleotides not matched to a gene: 3. CDR3 loop: CASSLGLAGFNEQFF. As DNA, the CDR3 is TGTGCCAGCAGCTTAGGACTAGCGGGATTTAATGAGCAGTTCTTC.